The 17 T cell receptor beta chains reported below all come from one sample, sequenced in a study of Ad26.COV2.S vaccination and SARS-CoV-2 variants. The data were produced by immunoSEQ multiplex PCR, yet TCRdb's version contains in-frame clones alone and is incomplete. This table holds roughly 300,000 clones, more than 85% found once. Sample treatment: roughly 19 received Ad26.COV2.S at low or high dose, single or two shots; several received placebo; per-sample allocation not given. Vaccine and placebo recipients were sampled on day 63 after the first injection. This sample comprised peripheral blood, obtained in a trial of Ad26.COV2.S vaccine versus placebo. All receptors derive from a person aged 18-60 years who received the Ad26.COV2.S COVID-19 vaccine or a placebo.

This clone has only a few counts. This chain connects TRBV2 to TRBJ1-1; D call uncertain. Looked up from germline, CDR1 is SNHLY and CDR2 is FYNNEI. The ends were cut back, 3 bases at V and 2 bases at J, with 16 bases in the middle. The CDR3 covers 16 residues. CDR3 nucleotide sequence: TGTGCCAGCAGTGATAGAATTGGCATGACTAACACTGAAGCTTTCTTT. This sequence encodes CASSDRIGMTNTEAFF.

J is TRBJ1-1 and V is TRBV30; TRBD1 matches 9 bases. Germline V gene sequence: CDR1 GTSNPN, CDR2 SVGIG (reference sequence). The J segment lost 4 bases and the V segment lost 5 bases, leaving 2 bases of the junction unmatched. This CDR3 has 12 amino acids. Here the CDR3 reads CAWDRGSTEAFF. CDR3 bases: TGTGCCTGGGACAGGGGGTCCACTGAAGCTTTCTTT.

V gene TRBV5-4 combines with J gene TRBJ2-2; D ambiguous. This CDR3 comprises 13 residues. CDR1 is SGHNT, CDR2 YYREEE, per germline (reference sequence). V lost 1 base, J lost 4 bases, and 5 bases lay in between. CDR3 in DNA: TGTGCCAGCAGCTTGAAGTCCACCGGGGAGCTGTTTTTT. It codes for CASSLKSTGELFF.

This clone was detected a few times. The CDR3 nucleotides are TGTGCCAGCAGCCAAGAGTCGCAGGCTCGGGGCTACACCTTC. Its protein product is CASSQESQARGYTF. The chain recombines TRBV4-2 with TRBJ1-2; the D is unclear. Germline lookup yields CDR1 LGHNA and CDR2 YNFKEQ. Trimming left V 0 bases short and J 8 bases short, with 13 bases between. This CDR3 is built from 14 residues.

The rearrangement joins TRBV5-4 to TRBJ1-4; possibly TRBD1 for D (6 bases). Germline values: CDR1 SGHNT, CDR2 YYREEE (reference sequence). CDR3 size: 13 residues. V lost 4 bases to trimming and J lost 6 bases, with 10 bases between them. This CDR3 is CASSRDTDEKLFF. The CDR3 DNA is TGTGCCAGCAGCCGGGACACCGATGAAAAACTGTTTTTT.

The rearrangement joins TRBV7-9 to TRBJ2-7; D may correspond to TRBD1 or TRBD2 (5 bases each). This CDR3 region has 14 residues. V was clipped by 5 bases and J by 6 bases, with 17 bases between them. Germline V gene sequence: CDR1 SEHNR, CDR2 FQNEAQ (reference sequence). The CDR3 loop is CASSKGPSAGEQYF. Here the CDR3 DNA reads TGTGCCAGCAGCAAGGGACCGTCCGCGGGCGAGCAGTACTTC.

The chain combines TRBV28 with TRBJ1-1, with 7 positions matching TRBD1. The germline gives CDR1 MDHEN, CDR2 SYDVKM. J lost 0 bases, V lost 3 bases, and 7 bases had no gene match. This CDR3 spans 16 amino acids. The CDR3 is CASSLRAGGLNTEAFF. In DNA, the CDR3 is TGTGCCAGCAGTTTGAGGGCAGGGGGTCTGAACACTGAAGCTTTCTTT.

The V gene is TRBV18, the J gene TRBJ2-7, with D possibly TRBD1 on 6 matching bases. The CDR3 consists of 15 residues. Germline V gives CDR1 KGHSH, CDR2 LQKENI. V was trimmed by 3 bases and J by 2 bases, leaving 14 bases between them. The chain's CDR3 is CASSPAQGIAYEQYF. Here the CDR3 DNA reads TGTGCCAGCTCACCGGCACAGGGAATCGCCTACGAGCAGTACTTC.

V usage is TRBV10-3 and J usage is TRBJ2-2; no clear D gene. Germline V gives CDR1 ENHRY, CDR2 SYGVKD. This CDR3 has 13 residues. V was trimmed by 3 bases and J by 6 bases, leaving 8 bases between them. This CDR3 reads CAISERYPGELFF. The CDR3 region has the DNA TGTGCCATCAGTGAACGATACCCCGGGGAGCTGTTTTTT.

The rearrangement links TRBV30 to TRBJ2-1, with a weak D call TRBD2 (5 bases). The CDR3 sequence is 13 residues long. The germline V and J ends were trimmed by 0 bases and 4 bases, with 7 bases remaining between them. Germline-derived CDR1 and CDR2 are GTSNPN and SVGIG (reference sequence). The CDR3 loop is CAWSVGMYNEQFF. The DNA of the CDR3 is TGTGCCTGGAGTGTCGGGATGTACAATGAGCAGTTCTTC.

This clone is a singleton in its sample. This chain uses TRBV24-1 with TRBJ2-1, with TRBD2 identical over 11 bases. This CDR3 spans 16 amino acids. Germline V gives CDR1 KGHDR, CDR2 SFDVKD. V trimming: 5 bases; J trimming: 1 base; junction bases outside the gene matches: 3. The CDR3 DNA reads as TGTGCCACCAGTGCCGGGACTAGCGGTTCCTACAATGAGCAGTTCTTC. Translated: CATSAGTSGSYNEQFF.

The CDR3 loop reads CASSPGQGVNSPLHF. DNA of the CDR3: TGTGCCAGCTCACCGGGACAGGGGGTGAATTCACCCCTCCACTTT. The chain employs TRBV18 and TRBJ1-6; TRBD1 aligns across 11 bases. CDR1 is KGHSH, CDR2 LQKENI, per germline. With 3 bases clipped from V and 7 bases from J, the junction kept 2 bases outside the gene matches. CDR3 size: 15 residues.

This clone was seen more than once but under ten times. This chain links TRBV30 with TRBJ2-7; D is perhaps TRBD1 or TRBD2 (5 bases each). Germline V gives CDR1 GTSNPN, CDR2 SVGIG (reference sequence). The CDR3 sequence is 14 residues long. Trimming removed 4 bases at V and 0 bases at J, with 13 bases between. The CDR3, as DNA: TGTGCCTGGAATCCGGGACGGGGCTCCTACGAGCAGTACTTC. Its translation is CAWNPGRGSYEQYF.

The V gene is TRBV7-9, the J gene TRBJ1-1; D may be TRBD1 (5 bases). Germline CDR1 is SEHNR and CDR2 is FQNEAQ (reference sequence). The V gene lost 2 bases and the J gene lost 0 bases, with 13 bases spanning the gap. The CDR3 is made up of 16 amino acids. CDR3 nucleotide sequence: TGTGCCAGCAGCTTATTGGGGGTAGCCATGAACACTGAAGCTTTCTTT. Its translation: CASSLLGVAMNTEAFF.

The genes are TRBV6-5 and TRBJ1-4, with 9 bases that match TRBD1. CDR1 MNHEY and CDR2 SVGAGI come from the germline V gene. V shed 5 bases, J shed 8 bases, and the junction held 6 bases outside the gene matches. The CDR3 is 14 amino acids. The CDR3 sequence: CASSTDRGQEKLFF. For the CDR3, the DNA is TGTGCCAGCAGTACGGACAGGGGCCAAGAAAAACTGTTTTTT.

J is TRBJ1-5 and V is TRBV2; 7 positions agree with TRBD1. The CDR3 runs to 15 residues. The germline V gene has CDR1 SNHLY and CDR2 FYNNEI. The ends lost 7 bases at V and 2 bases at J; junction bases unmatched: 8. CDR3 protein: CASKPDRAGNQPQHF. DNA of the CDR3: TGTGCCAGCAAACCTGACAGGGCTGGCAATCAGCCCCAGCATTTT. Drawing the rest from reference TRBV2 and TRBJ1-5, the complete variable domain is EPEVTQTPSHQVTQMGQEVILRCVPISNHLYFYWYRQILGQKVEFLVSFYNNEISEKSEIFDDQFSVERPDGSNFTLKIRSTKLEDSAMYFCASKPDRAGNQPQHFGDGTRLSIL.

This clone was seen at least ten times. The chain joins TRBV19 to TRBJ2-7; 7 bases agree with TRBD1. The CDR3 is 14 amino acids. Germline lookup yields CDR1 LNHDA and CDR2 SQIVND (reference sequence). V shed 10 bases, J shed 3 bases, and the junction held 12 bases outside the gene matches. CDR3 DNA sequence: TGTGCCACCCGGCTATCAGGGACAGACTACGAGCAGTACTTC. It specifies CATRLSGTDYEQYF.